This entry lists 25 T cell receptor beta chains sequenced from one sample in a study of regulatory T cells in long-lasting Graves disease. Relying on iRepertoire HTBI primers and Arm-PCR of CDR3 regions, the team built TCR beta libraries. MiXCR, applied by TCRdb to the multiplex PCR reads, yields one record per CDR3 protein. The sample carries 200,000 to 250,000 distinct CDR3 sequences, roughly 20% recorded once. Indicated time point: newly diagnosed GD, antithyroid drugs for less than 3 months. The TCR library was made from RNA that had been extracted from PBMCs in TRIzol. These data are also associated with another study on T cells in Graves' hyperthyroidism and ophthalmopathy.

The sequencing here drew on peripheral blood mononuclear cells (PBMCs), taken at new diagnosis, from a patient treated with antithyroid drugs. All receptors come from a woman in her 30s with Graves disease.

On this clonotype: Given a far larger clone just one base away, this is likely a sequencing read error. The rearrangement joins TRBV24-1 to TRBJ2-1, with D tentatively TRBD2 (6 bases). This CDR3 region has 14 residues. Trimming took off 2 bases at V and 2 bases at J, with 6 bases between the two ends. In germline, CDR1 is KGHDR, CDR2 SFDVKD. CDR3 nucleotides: TGTGCCACCAGTGATTGGGGGGCCTACAATGAGCAGTTCTTC. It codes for CATSDWGAYNEQFF.

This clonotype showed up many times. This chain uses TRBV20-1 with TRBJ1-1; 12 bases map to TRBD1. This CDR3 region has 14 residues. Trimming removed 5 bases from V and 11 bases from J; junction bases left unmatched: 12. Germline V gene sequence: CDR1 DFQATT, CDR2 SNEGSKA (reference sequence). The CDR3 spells CSAVSGQGAPRAFF. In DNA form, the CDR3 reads TGCAGTGCTGTATCGGGACAGGGGGCCCCACGGGCTTTCTTT.

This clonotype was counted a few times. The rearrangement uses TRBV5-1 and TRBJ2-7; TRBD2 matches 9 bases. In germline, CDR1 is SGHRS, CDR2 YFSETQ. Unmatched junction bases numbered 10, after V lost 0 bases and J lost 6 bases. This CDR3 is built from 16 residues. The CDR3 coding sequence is TGCGCCAGCAGCTTGGGTCCCGTAGCGGGAGCGGGCGAGCAGTACTTC. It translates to CASSLGPVAGAGEQYF. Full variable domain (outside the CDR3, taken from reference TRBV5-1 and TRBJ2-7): KAGVTQTPRYLIKTRGQQVTLSCSPISGHRSVSWYQQTPGQGLQFLFEYFSETQRNKGNFPGRFSGRQFSNSRSEMNVSTLELGDSALYLCASSLGPVAGAGEQYFGPGTRLTVT.

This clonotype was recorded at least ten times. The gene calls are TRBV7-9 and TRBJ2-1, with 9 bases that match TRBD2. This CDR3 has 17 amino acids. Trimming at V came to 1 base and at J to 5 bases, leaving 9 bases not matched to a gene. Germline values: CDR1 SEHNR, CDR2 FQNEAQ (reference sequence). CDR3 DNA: TGTGCCAGCAGCTTAGTTGTTATAGCGGGAGAAAACAATGAGCAGTTCTTC. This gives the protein CASSLVVIAGENNEQFF.

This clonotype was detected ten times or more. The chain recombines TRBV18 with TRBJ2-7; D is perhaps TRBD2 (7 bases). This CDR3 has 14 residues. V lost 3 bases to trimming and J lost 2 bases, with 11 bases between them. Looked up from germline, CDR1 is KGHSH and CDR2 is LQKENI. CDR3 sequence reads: CASSPEGGAYEQYF. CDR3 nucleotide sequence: TGTGCCAGCTCACCGGAAGGGGGGGCCTACGAGCAGTACTTC. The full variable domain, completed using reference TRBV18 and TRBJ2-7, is NAGVMQNPRHLVRRRGQEARLRCSPMKGHSHVYWYRQLPEEGLKFMVYLQKENIIDESGMPKERFSAEFPKEGPSILRIQQVVRGDSAAYFCASSPEGGAYEQYFGPGTRLTVT.

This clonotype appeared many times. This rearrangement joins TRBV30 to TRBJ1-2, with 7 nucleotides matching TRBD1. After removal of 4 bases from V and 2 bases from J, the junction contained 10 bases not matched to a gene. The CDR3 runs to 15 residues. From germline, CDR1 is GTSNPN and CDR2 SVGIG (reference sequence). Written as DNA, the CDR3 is TGTGCCTGGACCCCATGGGACAGCGCAAACTATGGCTACACCTTC. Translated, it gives CAWTPWDSANYGYTF.

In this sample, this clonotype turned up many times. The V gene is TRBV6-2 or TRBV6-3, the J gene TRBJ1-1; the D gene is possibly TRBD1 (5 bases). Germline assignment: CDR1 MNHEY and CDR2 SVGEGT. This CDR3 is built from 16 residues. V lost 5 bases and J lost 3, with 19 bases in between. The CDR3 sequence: CASSEWGRTRDTEAFF. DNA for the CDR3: TGTGCCAGCAGTGAATGGGGGAGGACCAGGGACACTGAAGCTTTCTTT.

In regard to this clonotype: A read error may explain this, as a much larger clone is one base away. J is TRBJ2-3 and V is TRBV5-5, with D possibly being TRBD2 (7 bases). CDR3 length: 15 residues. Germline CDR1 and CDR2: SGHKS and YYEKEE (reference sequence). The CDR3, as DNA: TGTGCCGGCAGCTTGGGGGGGGCCAGCACAGATACGCAGTATTTT. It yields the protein CAGSLGGASTDTQYF.

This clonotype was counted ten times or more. CDR3 sequence: CSVGGVERFSYNEQFF. The CDR3 DNA reads TGCAGCGTTGGGGGGGTCGAAAGGTTCTCCTACAATGAGCAGTTCTTC. The gene calls are TRBV29-1 and TRBJ2-1; a possible D gene is TRBD2 (6 bases). Germline CDR1 and CDR2: SQVTM and ANQGSEA. V dropped 4 bases and J dropped 0 bases, with 16 bases sitting between them. This CDR3 is 16 amino acids long.

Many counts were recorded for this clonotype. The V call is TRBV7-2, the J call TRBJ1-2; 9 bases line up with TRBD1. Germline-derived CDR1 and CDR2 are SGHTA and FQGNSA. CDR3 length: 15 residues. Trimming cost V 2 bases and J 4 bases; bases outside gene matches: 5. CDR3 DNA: TGTGCCAGCAGCTTAAGCACAGGGGGCTCCTATGGCTACACCTTC. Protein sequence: CASSLSTGGSYGYTF.

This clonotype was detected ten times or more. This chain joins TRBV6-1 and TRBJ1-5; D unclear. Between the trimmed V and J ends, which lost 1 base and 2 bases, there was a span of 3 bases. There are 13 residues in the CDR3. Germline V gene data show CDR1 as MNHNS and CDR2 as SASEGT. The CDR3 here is CASSEVGNQPQHF. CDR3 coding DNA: TGTGCCAGCAGTGAAGTAGGCAATCAGCCCCAGCATTTT.

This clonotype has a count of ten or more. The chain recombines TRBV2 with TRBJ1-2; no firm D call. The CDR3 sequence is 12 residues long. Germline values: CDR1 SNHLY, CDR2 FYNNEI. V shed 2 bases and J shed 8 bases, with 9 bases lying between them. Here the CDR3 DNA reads TGTGCCAGCAGTGAAATCCCCGAGGGCTACACCTTC. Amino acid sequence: CASSEIPEGYTF.

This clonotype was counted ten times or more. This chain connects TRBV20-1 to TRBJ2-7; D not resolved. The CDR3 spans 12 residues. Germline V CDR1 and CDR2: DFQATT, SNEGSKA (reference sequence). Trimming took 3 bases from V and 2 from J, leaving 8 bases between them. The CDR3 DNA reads TGCAGTGCTAGCGAGACTCCCTACGAGCAGTACTTC. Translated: CSASETPYEQYF.

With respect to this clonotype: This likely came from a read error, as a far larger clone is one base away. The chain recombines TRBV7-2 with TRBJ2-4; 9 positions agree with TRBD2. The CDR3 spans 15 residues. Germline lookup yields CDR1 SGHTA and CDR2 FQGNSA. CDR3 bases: TGTGCCAGCAGCTTACCGCAAGCAGCGGGGGGCCCCCGGCTCTTC. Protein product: CASSLPQAAGGPRLF.

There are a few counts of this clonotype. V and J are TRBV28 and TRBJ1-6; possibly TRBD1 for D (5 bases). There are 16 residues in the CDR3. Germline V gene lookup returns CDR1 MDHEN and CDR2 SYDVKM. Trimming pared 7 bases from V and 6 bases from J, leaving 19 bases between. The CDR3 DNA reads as TGTGCCAGCACCCCTGGGGGGATAGAGGGTAATTCACCCCTCCACTTT. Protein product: CASTPGGIEGNSPLHF.

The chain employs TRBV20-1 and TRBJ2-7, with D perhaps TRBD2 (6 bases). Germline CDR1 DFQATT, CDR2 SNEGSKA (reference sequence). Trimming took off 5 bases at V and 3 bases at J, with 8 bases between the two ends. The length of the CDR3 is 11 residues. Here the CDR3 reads CSALDYYEQYF. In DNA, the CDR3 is TGCAGTGCTTTGGACTACTACGAGCAGTACTTC.

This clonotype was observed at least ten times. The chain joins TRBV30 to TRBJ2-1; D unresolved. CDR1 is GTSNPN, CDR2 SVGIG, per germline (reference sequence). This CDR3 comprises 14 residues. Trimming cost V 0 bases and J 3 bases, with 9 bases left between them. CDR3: CAWSVLGYYNEQFF. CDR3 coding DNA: TGTGCCTGGAGTGTACTGGGCTACTACAATGAGCAGTTCTTC.

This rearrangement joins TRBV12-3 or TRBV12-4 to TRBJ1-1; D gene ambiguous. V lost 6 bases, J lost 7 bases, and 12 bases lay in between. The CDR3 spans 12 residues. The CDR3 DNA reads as TGTGCCAGCAGAAACACGGATGTTGAAGCTTTCTTT. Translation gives CASRNTDVEAFF.

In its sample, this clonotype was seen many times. The CDR3 coding sequence is TGTGCCAGTAGTATGGGGGGATGGACTGAAGCTTTCTTT. This translates into CASSMGGWTEAFF. The chain carries TRBV19 and TRBJ1-1; D may be TRBD1 (5 bases). The CDR3 runs to 13 residues. The V gene lost 3 bases and the J gene lost 5 bases, with 10 bases spanning the gap. CDR1 is LNHDA and CDR2 is SQIVND in the germline V gene (reference sequence).

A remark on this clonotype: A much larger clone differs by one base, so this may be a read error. In DNA form, the CDR3 reads TGTGCCACCCGGCCGGGACAGACAAGCTATGGCTACACCTTC. Translating it yields CATRPGQTSYGYTF. The chain joins TRBV19 to TRBJ1-2, with 7 bases that match TRBD1. CDR1 is LNHDA, CDR2 SQIVND, per germline (reference sequence). This CDR3 has 14 amino acids. The V segment lost 10 bases and the J segment 4 bases; nucleotides outside the gene matches: 12.

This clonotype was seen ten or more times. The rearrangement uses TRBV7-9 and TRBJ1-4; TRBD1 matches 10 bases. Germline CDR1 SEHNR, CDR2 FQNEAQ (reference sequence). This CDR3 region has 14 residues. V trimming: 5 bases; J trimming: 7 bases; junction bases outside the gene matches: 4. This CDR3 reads CASSDRGQGEKLFF. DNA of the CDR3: TGTGCCAGCAGCGACAGGGGGCAGGGTGAAAAACTGTTTTTT.

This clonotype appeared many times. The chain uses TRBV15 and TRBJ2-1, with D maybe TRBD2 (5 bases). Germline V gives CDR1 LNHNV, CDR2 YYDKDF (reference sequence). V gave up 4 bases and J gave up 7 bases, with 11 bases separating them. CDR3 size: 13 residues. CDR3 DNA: TGTGCCACCAGCATACTAGTATTGAATGAGCAGTTCTTC. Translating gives CATSILVLNEQFF. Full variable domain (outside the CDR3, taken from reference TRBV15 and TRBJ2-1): DAMVIQNPRYQVTQFGKPVTLSCSQTLNHNVMYWYQQKSSQAPKLLFHYYDKDFNNEADTPDNFQSRRPNTSFCFLDIRSPGLGDTAMYLCATSILVLNEQFFGPGTRLTVL.

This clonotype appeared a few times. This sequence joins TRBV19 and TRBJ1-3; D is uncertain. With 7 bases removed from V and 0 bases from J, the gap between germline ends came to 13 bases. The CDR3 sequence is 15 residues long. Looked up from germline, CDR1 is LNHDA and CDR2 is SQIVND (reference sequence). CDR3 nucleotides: TGTGCCAGTACCGATAGGTCCAACTCTGGAAACACCATATATTTT. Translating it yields CASTDRSNSGNTIYF.

For the CDR3, the DNA is TGTGCCAGCAGTTTATTGGCTAGTCAGAGCACAGATACGCAGTATTTT. Translated, it gives CASSLLASQSTDTQYF. This chain links TRBV27 with TRBJ2-3; no reliable D call. The CDR3 consists of 16 residues. Germline assignment: CDR1 MNHEY and CDR2 SMNVEV (reference sequence). Trimming removed 1 base at V and 0 bases at J, with 11 bases between.

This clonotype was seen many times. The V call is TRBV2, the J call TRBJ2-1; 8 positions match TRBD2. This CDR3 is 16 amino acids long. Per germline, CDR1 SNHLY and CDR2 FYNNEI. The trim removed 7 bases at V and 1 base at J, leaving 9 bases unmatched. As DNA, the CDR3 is TGTGCCAGCAATGTTATAAGCGGGAGATCCTACAATGAGCAGTTCTTC. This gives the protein CASNVISGRSYNEQFF.